This T cell receptor (beta chain) was retrieved from a study of cytomegalovirus exposure and HLA in healthy donors. Study-level points and caveats: In an earlier analysis, about 87% or about 30%: the productive usage of most TCR beta V segments. Later analysis associated a missense DCLRE1C variant with TCR beta V- and J-gene trimming.

It was with 60 Vbeta and 13 Jbeta primers that the PCR ran. The assay was immunoSEQ multiplex PCR, and TCRdb's table has in-frame clones only and misses some. The table has about 180,000 clones, 84% seen once. Trimming took 1 base from V and 5 from J; bases not matched to a gene: 3. The CDR3 sequence is 15 residues long. CDR1 is SGHDT, CDR2 YYEEEE, per germline. About this clone itself: What it recognizes is unknown. The same CDR3 can be traced to other DNA sequences in this sample.

While unrecorded immune exposures were likely, the donors were nominally healthy when sampled. The chain recombines TRBV5-6 with TRBJ2-5, with 12 bases lining up with TRBD2. The sequence was collected from a girl aged 2 to 9 in good health and CMV-seropositive. Sequenced input: PBMCs. The CDR3 DNA reads as TGTGCCAGCAGCTTGCTAGCGGGAGGGCGGGAGACCCAGTACTTC. It yields the protein CASSLLAGGRETQYF.